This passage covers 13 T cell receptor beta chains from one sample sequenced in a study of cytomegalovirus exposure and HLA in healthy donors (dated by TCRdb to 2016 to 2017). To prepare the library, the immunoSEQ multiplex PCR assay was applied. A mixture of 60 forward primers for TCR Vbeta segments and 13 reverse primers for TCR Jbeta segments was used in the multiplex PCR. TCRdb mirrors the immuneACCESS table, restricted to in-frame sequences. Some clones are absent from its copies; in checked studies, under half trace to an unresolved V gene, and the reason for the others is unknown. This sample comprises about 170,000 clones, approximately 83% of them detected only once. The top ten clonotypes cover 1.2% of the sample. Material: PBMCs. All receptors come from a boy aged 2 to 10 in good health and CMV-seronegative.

The CDR3 bases are TGTGCCAGCAGGGCTAGCGGTGAAGAGACCCAGTACTTC. As protein: CASRASGEETQYF. This chain joins TRBV11-2 and TRBJ2-5, with 7 nucleotides matching TRBD2. The germline V gene has CDR1 SGHAT and CDR2 FQNNGV. The CDR3 loop spans 13 amino acids. V lost 6 bases, J lost 3 bases, and 4 bases stayed unmatched.

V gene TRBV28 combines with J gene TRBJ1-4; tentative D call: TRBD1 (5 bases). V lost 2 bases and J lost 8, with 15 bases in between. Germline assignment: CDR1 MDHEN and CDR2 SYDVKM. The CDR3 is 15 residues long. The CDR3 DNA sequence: TGTGCCAGCAGTTTAGGGGGTTCCAGCGGGGAAAAACTGTTTTTT. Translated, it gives CASSLGGSSGEKLFF. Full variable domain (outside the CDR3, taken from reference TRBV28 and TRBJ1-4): DVKVTQSSRYLVKRTGEKVFLECVQDMDHENMFWYRQDPGLGLRLIYFSYDVKMKEKGDIPEGYSVSREKKERFSLILESASTNQTSMYLCASSLGGSSGEKLFFGSGTQLSVL.

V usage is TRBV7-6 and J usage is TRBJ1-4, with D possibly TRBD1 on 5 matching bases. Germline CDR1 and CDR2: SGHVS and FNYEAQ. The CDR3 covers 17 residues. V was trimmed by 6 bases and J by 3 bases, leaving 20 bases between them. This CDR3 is CASSPLSGPGSNEKLFF. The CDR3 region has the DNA TGTGCCAGCAGTCCCCTTTCAGGGCCGGGCTCTAATGAAAAACTGTTTTTT.

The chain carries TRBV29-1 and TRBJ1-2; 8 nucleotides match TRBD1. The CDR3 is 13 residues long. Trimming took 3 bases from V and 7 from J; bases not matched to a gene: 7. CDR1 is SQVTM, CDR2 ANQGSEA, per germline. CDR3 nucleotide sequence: TGCAGCGTTGAGAACGACAGGGGCGCTGGCTACACCTTC. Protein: CSVENDRGAGYTF.

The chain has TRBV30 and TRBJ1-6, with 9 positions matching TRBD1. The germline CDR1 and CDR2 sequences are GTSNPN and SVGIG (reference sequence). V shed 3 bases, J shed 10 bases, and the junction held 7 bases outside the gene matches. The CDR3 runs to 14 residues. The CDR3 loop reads CAWRGTGRISPLHF. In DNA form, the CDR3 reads TGTGCCTGGAGGGGGACAGGGCGGATCTCACCCCTCCACTTT.

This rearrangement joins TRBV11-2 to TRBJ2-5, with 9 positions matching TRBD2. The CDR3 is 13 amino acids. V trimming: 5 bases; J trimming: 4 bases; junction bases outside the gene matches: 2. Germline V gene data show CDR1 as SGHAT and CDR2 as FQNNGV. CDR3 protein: CASSAAGGETQYF. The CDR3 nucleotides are TGTGCCAGCAGCGCAGCGGGAGGAGAGACCCAGTACTTC.

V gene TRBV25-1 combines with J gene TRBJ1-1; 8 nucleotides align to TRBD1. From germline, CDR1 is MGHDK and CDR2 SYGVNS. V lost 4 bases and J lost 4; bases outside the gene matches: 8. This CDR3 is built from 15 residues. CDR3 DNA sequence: TGTGCCAGCAGTGTGTCAGGGGGCATGGGCACTGAAGCTTTCTTT. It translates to CASSVSGGMGTEAFF.

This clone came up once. The CDR3: CASSRGQLQETQYF. The CDR3 DNA follows: TGTGCCAGCTCACGGGGACAGCTCCAAGAGACCCAGTACTTC. The V gene is TRBV18, the J gene TRBJ2-5, with 7 positions matching TRBD1. The CDR3 sequence is 14 residues long. V shed 4 bases, J shed 1 base, and the junction held 3 bases outside the gene matches. Germline loops: CDR1 KGHSH, CDR2 LQKENI.

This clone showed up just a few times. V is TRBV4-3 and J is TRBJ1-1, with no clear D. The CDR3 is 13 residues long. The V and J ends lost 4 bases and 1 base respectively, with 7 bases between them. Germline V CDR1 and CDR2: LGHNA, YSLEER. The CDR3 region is CASSRSRNTEAFF. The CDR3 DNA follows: TGCGCCAGCAGCCGTTCGAGGAACACTGAAGCTTTCTTT.

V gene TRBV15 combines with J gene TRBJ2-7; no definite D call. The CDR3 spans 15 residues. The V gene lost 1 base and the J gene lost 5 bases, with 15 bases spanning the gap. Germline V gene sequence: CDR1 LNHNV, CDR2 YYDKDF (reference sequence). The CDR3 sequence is CATSRGVGSADEQYF. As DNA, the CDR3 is TGTGCCACCAGCAGAGGGGTCGGGTCAGCCGACGAGCAGTACTTC.

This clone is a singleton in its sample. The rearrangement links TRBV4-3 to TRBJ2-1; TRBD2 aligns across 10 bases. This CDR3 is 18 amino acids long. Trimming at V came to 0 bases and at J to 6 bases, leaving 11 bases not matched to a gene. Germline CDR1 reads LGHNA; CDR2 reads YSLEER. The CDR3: CASSQDRLAGGMINEQFF. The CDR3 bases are TGCGCCAGCAGCCAAGATAGGTTAGCGGGGGGCATGATCAATGAGCAGTTCTTC.

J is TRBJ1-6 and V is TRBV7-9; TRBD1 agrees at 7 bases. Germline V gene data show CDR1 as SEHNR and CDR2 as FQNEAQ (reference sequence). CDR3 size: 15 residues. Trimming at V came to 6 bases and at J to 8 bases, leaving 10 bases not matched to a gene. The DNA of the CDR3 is TGTGCCAGCAGGGACGAGACAGGGCGGGATTCACCCCTCCACTTT. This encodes CASRDETGRDSPLHF.

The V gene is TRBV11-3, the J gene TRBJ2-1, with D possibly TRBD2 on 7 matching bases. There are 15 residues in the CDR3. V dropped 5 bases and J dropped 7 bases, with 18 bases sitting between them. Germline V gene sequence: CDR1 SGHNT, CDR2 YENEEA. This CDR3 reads CASSPRGGAGNEQFF. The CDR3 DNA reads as TGTGCCAGCAGCCCCCGTGGGGGGGCGGGGAATGAGCAGTTCTTC.